Listed below are T cell receptor beta chains from one sample, sequenced in a study of T cell repertoires in cytomegalovirus infection. Which antigens these TCRs recognize remains unknown. TCRdb fed the reads into MiXCR, producing one record per CDR3 protein. The sample includes 450,000 to 600,000 distinct CDR3 sequences, under 55% of them seen just once. The sequences come from cultured PBMCs, collected from culture after CMV antigen stimulation. The receptor set was obtained from a human donor in good health (CMV status not recorded). Some clones in this sample may be carry-over from other donors' samples. Each CDR3 is given with its conserved first and last residue. D genes are given only for firm matches. Clone size, where shown, is once, few, many, or a class for clones that have expanded.

V gene	clone size	J gene	D gene	CDR3 DNA	CDR3 protein
TRBV12-3/TRBV12-4	.	TRBJ2-2	TRBD2	TGTGCCAGCAGTTTCACTCCCACTAGCGGGGGATTGGTCGGGGAGCTGTTTTTT	CASSFTPTSGGLVGELFF
TRBV7-9	.	TRBJ1-2	TRBD1	TGTGCCAGCAGCTCATACGACAGGGACTATGGCTACACCTTC	CASSSYDRDYGYTF
TRBV4-3	.	TRBJ2-7	TRBD2	TGCGCCAGCAGCCACCGGACTAGCGGAGACGAGCAGTACTTC	CASSHRTSGDEQYF
TRBV7-2	many	TRBJ2-5	.	TGTGCCAGCAGCCGCGGGACTGAAGAGACCCAGTACTTC	CASSRGTEETQYF
TRBV7-9	.	TRBJ1-4	.	TGTGCCAGCAGCTTAGAGGAAAGGGAAAAACTGTTTTTT	CASSLEEREKLFF
TRBV15	.	TRBJ2-5	TRBD1	TGTGCCACCAGCAGAGTTCCAGGCCTGCGGACAGGCAAACAAGAGACCCAGTACTTC	CATSRVPGLRTGKQETQYF
TRBV7-6	.	TRBJ2-7	TRBD1	TGTGCCAGCAGCCCAAAACGGACAGGGCTAACCTACGAGCAGTACTTC	CASSPKRTGLTYEQYF
TRBV7-2	.	TRBJ2-1	.	TGTGCCAGCAGCTTCACAGGGGGCGGGGGGTACAATGAGCAGTTCTTC	CASSFTGGGGYNEQFF
TRBV20-1	.	TRBJ2-1	.	TGCAGTGCTAGTATGTGGGAGGGGGGCAATGAGCAGTTCTTC	CSASMWEGGNEQFF
TRBV4-3	few	TRBJ2-1	.	TGCGCCAGCAGCCAAGATAGCGGAAACTACAATGAGCAGTTCTTC	CASSQDSGNYNEQFF
TRBV10-3	.	TRBJ1-2	.	TGTGCCATCAGTGAGTCTGGACCGAGCTATGGCTACACCTTC	CAISESGPSYGYTF
TRBV6-5	.	TRBJ1-2	TRBD1	TGTGCCAGCAGTTACGGACAGGGGCCAGGCTACACCTTC	CASSYGQGPGYTF
TRBV19	.	TRBJ2-3	.	TGTGCCAGTAGTAGGAGGGGAATAAACACAGATACGCAGTATTTT	CASSRRGINTDTQYF
TRBV9	once	TRBJ2-7	TRBD2	TGTGCCAGCAGCGTAGCGTCTAGCGGGGTGTACGAGCAGTACTTC	CASSVASSGVYEQYF
TRBV20-1	few	TRBJ2-2	.	TGCAGTGCTAGAGGCCTAGGGACATTGGCGAACACCGGGGAGCTGTTTTTT	CSARGLGTLANTGELFF
TRBV7-2	.	TRBJ1-1	TRBD1	TGTGCCAGCAGCTTAGTGGGACAGGGGGCTAGCACTGAAGCTTTCTTT	CASSLVGQGASTEAFF
TRBV6-1	few	TRBJ1-1	TRBD1	TGTGCCAGCAAGACCCGCGGGACAGACATGAACACTGAAGCTTTCTTT	CASKTRGTDMNTEAFF
TRBV12-3/TRBV12-4	.	TRBJ2-1	TRBD2	TGTGCCAGCAGTCCAAGACTAGCGGTTTACAATGAGCAGTTCTTC	CASSPRLAVYNEQFF
TRBV9	.	TRBJ1-2	.	TGTGCCAGCAGCGTACACCGGGACCAAAGTAACTATGGCTACACCTTC	CASSVHRDQSNYGYTF
TRBV6-2/TRBV6-3	.	TRBJ2-3	TRBD2	TGTGCCAGCAGCATGGTAGCGGGAGGGGAAGATACGCAGTATTTT	CASSMVAGGEDTQYF
TRBV28	.	TRBJ2-1	.	TGTGCCAGCAGCTCCGGGTCGGGCGATGAGCAGTTCTTC	CASSSGSGDEQFF
TRBV6-5	.	TRBJ1-6	.	TGTGCCAGCAGCTTCGACAGGAGCTCCTATAATTCACCCCTCCACTTT	CASSFDRSSYNSPLHF
TRBV7-2	few	TRBJ2-5	.	TGTGCCAGCAGCTCCCTAGGGACACCCCTCCAAGAGACCCAGTACTTC	CASSSLGTPLQETQYF
TRBV11-3	.	TRBJ1-2	TRBD1	TGTGCCAGCAACTTCTCCCTCGATGACAGGGGGCGCAACTATGGCTACACCTTC	CASNFSLDDRGRNYGYTF
TRBV7-9	.	TRBJ2-1	TRBD2	TGTGCCAGCAGCTTGGGACTAGCGTTTAATGAGCAGTTCTTC	CASSLGLAFNEQFF
TRBV20-1	.	TRBJ2-3	TRBD2	TGCAGTGTCCGGACTAGCGGGAGTGGAGATACGCAGTATTTT	CSVRTSGSGDTQYF
TRBV12-3/TRBV12-4	.	TRBJ2-7	.	TGTGCCAGCAGTCCCGTCGGAGCCTACGAGCAGTACTTC	CASSPVGAYEQYF
TRBV12-5	.	TRBJ2-5	TRBD1	TGTGCTAGTGGTTTGGTAACCGGGACAGGGGAAGAGACCCAGTACTTC	CASGLVTGTGEETQYF
TRBV7-9	few	TRBJ1-2	.	TGTGCCAGCAGTCTTACATACACAGATCCTTTCGGCTACACCTTC	CASSLTYTDPFGYTF
TRBV11-1	.	TRBJ2-6	.	TGTGCCAGCAGCTTACGAAACTCTGGGGCCAACGTCCTGACTTTC	CASSLRNSGANVLTF
TRBV11-2	.	TRBJ1-6	TRBD1	TGTGCCAGCAGCTCACGTCGGCAGGGGGCGAATTCACCCCTCCACTTT	CASSSRRQGANSPLHF